This TCR beta chain was found in a study of blood T cells in healthy people across ages. Trimming removed 4 bases from V and 4 bases from J, with 15 bases in between. CDR1 and CDR2 (germline): SNHLY, FYNNEI. CDR3 length: 15 amino acids. This clonotype has more than one count but fewer than ten. A J-beta primer mix and a sample-barcoded 5' primer were used in a second PCR of about 6 to 12 cycles. TCRdb reprocessed the 5' RACE reads with MiXCR, giving one entry per CDR3 protein. This sample has about 1.5 million distinct CDR3 sequences, with roughly two fifths found just once. The sequence was collected from a woman under 30 in good health. This chain connects TRBV2 to TRBJ2-3; TRBD2 is a possible D gene (6 bases). Sequenced sample: blood. The CDR3 is CASSGRLVPADTQYF. The CDR3 nucleotides read TGTGCCAGCAGTGGAAGACTAGTACCCGCAGATACGCAGTATTTT.